The 9 T cell receptor beta chains listed next were all sequenced from one sample in a study of CD8 T cells in ankylosing spondylitis. TCRdb used MiXCR to reprocess the 5' RACE reads, holding one entry per CDR3 protein. The sample has tens of thousands of distinct CDR3 sequences; around 6.7% are singletons. The sample taken for sequencing was blood, either unsorted or a sorted T cell fraction (not recorded which). All receptors derive from a male donor with ankylosing spondylitis or in good health (not recorded which).

V gene TRBV15 combines with J gene TRBJ2-7; TRBD2 matches at 14 bases. In germline, CDR1 is LNHNV, CDR2 YYDKDF (reference sequence). This CDR3 region has 19 residues. The J segment lost 5 bases and the V segment lost 0 bases, leaving 12 bases of the junction unmatched. The CDR3 spells CATSRDPVTSGRAGNEQYF. The DNA of the CDR3 is TGTGCCACCAGCAGAGATCCGGTGACTAGCGGGAGGGCCGGGAACGAGCAGTACTTC.

The chain links TRBV24-1 to TRBJ2-1; D might be TRBD1 or TRBD2, each matching 5 bases. With 1 base removed from V and 7 bases from J, the gap between germline ends came to 13 bases. Germline lookup yields CDR1 KGHDR and CDR2 SFDVKD. This CDR3 contains 15 residues. CDR3 protein: CATSDLRGEDNEQFF. The CDR3 region has the DNA TGTGCCACCAGTGATTTAAGAGGGGAAGATAATGAGCAGTTCTTC.

There are many counts of this clonotype. The chain recombines TRBV3-1 with TRBJ2-7, with a weak D call TRBD2 (5 bases). Trimming left V 4 bases short and J 0 bases short, with 16 bases between. From germline, CDR1 is LGHDT and CDR2 YNNKEL (reference sequence). The CDR3 covers 16 residues. The CDR3 sequence: CASSPGSGRSSYEQYF. The DNA for the CDR3 is TGTGCCAGCAGCCCTGGGAGCGGAAGGAGCTCCTACGAGCAGTACTTC.

This clonotype was picked up a small number of times. The chain has TRBV7-2 and TRBJ1-5; 7 bases match TRBD1. CDR3 size: 17 residues. Germline CDR1 SGHTA, CDR2 FQGNSA. V shed 2 bases and J 0 bases; nucleotides not matched to a gene: 7. The CDR3 DNA sequence: TGTGCCAGCAGCTTATGGCCAGGGGGAGATAGCAATCAGCCCCAGCATTTT. Amino acid sequence: CASSLWPGGDSNQPQHF. Full variable domain (missing parts from reference TRBV7-2 and TRBJ1-5): GAGVSQSPSNKVTEKGKDVELRCDPISGHTALYWYRQSLGQGLEFLIYFQGNSAPDKSGLPSDRFSAERTGGSVSTLTIQRTQQEDSAVYLCASSLWPGGDSNQPQHFGDGTRLSIL.

This clonotype was counted ten times or more. The genes are TRBV7-6 and TRBJ2-3; a weak D match, TRBD1 (5 bases). Germline V gene sequence: CDR1 SGHVS, CDR2 FNYEAQ. Trimming pared 5 bases from V and 4 bases from J, leaving 16 bases between. CDR3 length: 15 amino acids. The CDR3 nucleotides read TGTGCCAGCAGCCAGGCCCTCAGGGCCGCAGATACGCAGTATTTT. Amino acids: CASSQALRAADTQYF. The variable domain in full, with the rest retrieved from reference TRBV7-6 and TRBJ2-3, is GAGVSQSPRYKVTKRGQDVALRCDPISGHVSLYWYRQALGQGPEFLTYFNYEAQQDKSGLPNDRFSAERPEGSISTLTIQRTEQRDSAMYRCASSQALRAADTQYFGPGTRLTVL.

This clonotype occurred a few times. V is TRBV5-1 and J is TRBJ2-3, with D perhaps being TRBD1 or TRBD2 (5 bases each). CDR1 SGHRS and CDR2 YFSETQ come from the germline V gene. CDR3 length equals 16 residues. V was pared by 2 bases and J by 6 bases, with 19 bases between. DNA for the CDR3: TGCGCCAGCAGCTTAGCCGGGACGAGGGTAGTGGATACGCAGTATTTT. Translated, it gives CASSLAGTRVVDTQYF.

This clonotype was seen at least ten times. The chain recombines TRBV27 with TRBJ2-7; D is possibly TRBD2 (7 bases). This CDR3 contains 15 residues. CDR1 and CDR2 (germline): MNHEY, SMNVEV (reference sequence). The germline V and J ends were trimmed by 7 bases and 4 bases, with 20 bases remaining between them. CDR3 DNA: TGTGCCAGCAATTCACGAGGGGGAGGGCCTTACGAGCAGTACTTC. Encoded protein: CASNSRGGGPYEQYF.

Many counts were recorded for this clonotype. The rearrangement links TRBV6-1 to TRBJ2-5; 7 bases fit TRBD1. Per the germline V gene, CDR1 is MNHNS and CDR2 is SASEGT. The CDR3 is made up of 15 amino acids. The ends lost 5 bases at V and 4 bases at J; junction bases unmatched: 10. Written as DNA, the CDR3 is TGTGCCAGCAGTCTCCGACAGGGAAGGGGAGAGACCCAGTACTTC. Translation: CASSLRQGRGETQYF.

This clonotype is categorized as medium-sized. This chain uses TRBV5-1 with TRBJ1-3; D unclear. The ends were cut back, 0 bases at V and 4 bases at J, with 8 bases in the middle. The CDR3 contains 14 residues. Looked up from germline, CDR1 is SGHRS and CDR2 is YFSETQ. CDR3 in amino acids: CASSLGAVGNTIYF. The CDR3 DNA follows: TGCGCCAGCAGCTTGGGGGCAGTAGGAAACACCATATATTTT.